This is a list of T cell receptor beta chains from one sample in a study of CD8+ T cells in alopecia areata. TCRdb keeps only in-frame clones here, not all; method: immunoSEQ multiplex PCR. This sample carries roughly 280,000 clones, approximately 60% of them seen once, and the ten largest clones take about 0.9%. This material consisted of CD4+ T cells sorted from blood, taken at approximately week 51, from a patient treated with tofacitinib. The origin of the receptors is a human donor with alopecia areata. CDR3s include the opening cysteine and the closing phenylalanine or tryptophan. The D gene is left open where the match is weak.

d_call: NA; v_call: TRBV4-1; j_call: TRBJ1-1; cdr3_aa: CASSLRQSDEAFF
d_call: NA; v_call: TRBV30; j_call: TRBJ1-6; cdr3_aa: CAWGQIGNSPLHF
d_call: NA; v_call: TRBV21-1; j_call: TRBJ1-2; cdr3_aa: CASRSEGRNYGYTF
d_call: NA; v_call: TRBV19; j_call: TRBJ2-3; cdr3_aa: CASSISGATDTQYF
d_call: NA; v_call: TRBV11-2; j_call: TRBJ2-3; cdr3_aa: CASSLAPGTAFSADTQYF
d_call: NA; v_call: TRBV5-1; j_call: TRBJ1-2; cdr3_aa: CASSLEQGGYGYTF
d_call: TRBD2; v_call: TRBV5-4; j_call: TRBJ2-1; cdr3_aa: CASSSGGPSAQFF
d_call: NA; v_call: TRBV25-1; j_call: TRBJ2-3; cdr3_aa: CASSGFTDTQYF
d_call: NA; v_call: TRBV9; j_call: TRBJ2-5; cdr3_aa: CASSVASRGETQYF
d_call: NA; v_call: TRBV30; j_call: TRBJ2-2; cdr3_aa: CAWSPLDRNTGELFF
d_call: NA; v_call: TRBV6-5; j_call: TRBJ1-6; cdr3_aa: CASSYGGVNYNSPLHF
d_call: TRBD1; v_call: TRBV29-1; j_call: TRBJ2-5; cdr3_aa: CSVGRVGQGPQETQYF